This T cell receptor beta chain was recorded in a study of blood T cell repertoires in COVID-19 (dated by TCRdb to the early 2020s). Describing the broader study: The collaborator samples originated in the United States, Italy and Spain and spanned the acute and convalescent phases of COVID-19. The material from the prospective study consisted of cDNA or gDNA derived from T cells, B-cell-depleted T cells, or PBMCs. Sample metadata almost always included a de-identified subject ID, COVID-19 status, age in years and sex. A freely available public database, intended as a resource for researchers studying the immune response to SARS-CoV-2, is where the repertoires were released. The samples were drawn from the first 160 participants of the ongoing ImmuneRACE study and from over a thousand subjects provided by 6 global collaborators. The dataset comprised deeply sampled blood TCRbeta repertoires from subjects exposed to, actively infected with, or recovered from COVID-19. Where available, HLA class I and class II types were taken from metadata supplied by the sample provider and were not determined by assay-based typing. Broad study findings and their caveats: The amount of clinical and demographic metadata varied by source and participant and was provided uncurated.

The immunoSEQ Assay, a bias-controlled multiplex PCR, was used to amplify TCRbeta CDR3 regions from genomic DNA. As for the authors' bioinformatics: Within the assay, amplification of reference gene primers was used to estimate how many nucleated cells each sample contained. To quantify the absolute abundance of each unique TCRbeta CDR3 rearrangement, sequence reads were collapsed and filtered. For each sample, productive Simpson clonality was calculated as the square root of Simpson's diversity index across productive rearrangements. The immuneACCESS repertoire file appears here via TCRdb, limited to in-frame rearrangements. These files lack a portion of the clones; in checked studies, under half of the deficit traces to unresolved V genes, and the cause of the others is not known. V and J calls plus clone size are reproduced from that table; the DNA served to infer D and trimming. This sample is represented by 100,000 or so clones; approximately 88% of them were singletons. The top ten clones comprise around 0.47% of the sample.

The collaborating institutions used their own protocols to collect whole blood in K2EDTA tubes. For TCRbeta analysis, collaborators shipped samples as frozen whole blood, isolated PBMCs, or DNA extracted from either of those sample types. As to this clone: Its binding antigen is unknown. One base away there is no much larger clone; base qualities are not given.

The clonotype was recovered from a man in his 60s with acute or convalescent COVID-19. The sequenced sample consisted of peripheral blood.

The CDR3 protein: CASSGPLAGARNEQFF. The nucleotide sequence is TGTGCCAGCAGTGGACCACTAGCGGGAGCAAGAAATGAGCAGTTCTTC. The sequence joins TRBV2 to TRBJ2-1; 11 of the junction bases match TRBD2. CDR1 and CDR2, looked up from the germline V gene, are SNHLY and FYNNEI. The CDR3 starts with the cysteine, ends with the phenylalanine, and has 16 residues. Just the 48-base CDR3 DNA is kept, in frame starting at base 1. V lost 4 bases and J lost 7 bases, and the count of bases not matched to a germline gene is 9.